This T cell receptor (beta chain) came from a study of T cell repertoires in cytomegalovirus infection. Study as a whole: Signatures in public TCR beta sequences pointed to both CMV infection and matching HLA type.

Study-level results: Identification of carriers of CMV plus the relevant HLA was achieved through cumulative public TCR beta family frequency. HLA-C-restricted CMV-specific TCR beta clonotypes prevailed in the ex vivo response.

One entry per CDR3 protein results from TCRdb running MiXCR on the reads. In the table there are about 180,000 distinct CDR3 sequences, approximately 15% of which are singletons. J gave up 3 bases and V 3 bases, and 5 bases lay outside the gene matches. The V gene's germline CDR1 is DFQATT and CDR2 SNEGSKA (reference sequence). The CDR3 runs 13 residues. A word on this clonotype: Its target is not known.

Sequencing was performed on PBMCs. The receptor's source is a human donor in good health (CMV status not recorded). Some clones in this sample may be carry-over from other donors' samples. The chain links TRBV20-1 to TRBJ2-7; TRBD2 aligns across 7 bases. The CDR3 DNA reads TGCAGTGCTAGTCTCGGGGGGTACTACGAGCAGTACTTC. It translates to CSASLGGYYEQYF.